These 22 T cell receptor beta chains were sequenced from one sample in a study of blood T cells in healthy people across ages. With a J-beta primer mix and a sample-barcoded 5' primer, a second PCR ran about 7 to 12 cycles. Via MiXCR, TCRdb re-called the 5' RACE reads, giving one row per CDR3 protein. The repertoire holds 1.5 million to 2 million distinct CDR3 sequences, approximately 50% seen once, with over 2% in the top ten. Sequenced input: blood. The receptors stem from a middle-aged woman in good health.

The chain combines TRBV2 with TRBJ1-5, with TRBD1 matching 10 bases. This CDR3 contains 15 residues. Germline CDR1 and CDR2: SNHLY and FYNNEI. The V and J ends lost 6 bases and 4 bases, in that order; junction bases with no gene match: 6. CDR3 loop: CASRGPDRGNQPQHF. Written as DNA, the CDR3 is TGTGCCAGCAGAGGACCGGACAGGGGGAATCAGCCCCAGCATTTT.

The rearrangement joins TRBV5-1 to TRBJ1-2, with D uncertain. Germline values: CDR1 SGHRS, CDR2 YFSETQ. V lost 4 bases to trimming and J lost 3 bases, with 16 bases between them. The CDR3 sequence is 15 residues long. The DNA for the CDR3 is TGCGCCAGCAGCCTAGACATCGCCGAGGACTATGGCTACACCTTC. Translation gives CASSLDIAEDYGYTF.

V gene TRBV12-3 or TRBV12-4 combines with J gene TRBJ1-5; no reliable D call. The V end was cut by 6 bases, the J end by 11 bases, with 23 bases between. The CDR3 covers 15 residues. The CDR3 nucleotides are TGTGCCAGCAGCCGAAGGGTACGGGATATCAGGACCCAGCATTTT. It codes for CASSRRVRDIRTQHF.

This clonotype was counted between two and nine times. At one end the junction does not follow the germline gene, possibly because of a read error. The chain joins TRBV7-7 to TRBJ2-1, with D possibly TRBD1 on 5 matching bases. This CDR3 has 15 residues. Germline V gene data show CDR1 as SSHAT and CDR2 as FNYEAQ (reference sequence). The CDR3 sequence is CASSPMVGQYNEQFF. In DNA form, the CDR3 reads TGTGCTAGCAGCCCCATGGTGGGGCAGTACAATGAGCAGTTCTTC.

V and J are TRBV20-1 and TRBJ1-4, with 8 bases matching TRBD1. With V trimmed by 4 bases and J by 7 bases, 5 bases remained unmatched. This CDR3 comprises 13 residues. From germline, CDR1 is DFQATT and CDR2 SNEGSKA (reference sequence). The CDR3 is CSAKTGVVEKLFF. The CDR3 DNA is TGCAGTGCTAAGACAGGGGTGGTTGAAAAACTGTTTTTT.

This clonotype has more than one count but fewer than ten. The J gene is TRBJ2-3, the V gene TRBV7-2; the D call may be TRBD1 or TRBD2 (5 bases each). Germline assignment: CDR1 SGHTA and CDR2 FQGNSA. This CDR3 region has 15 residues. The V and J ends lost 0 bases and 2 bases respectively, with 9 bases between them. The CDR3 bases are TGTGCCAGCAGCTTAGCGGGGGTACCCACAGATACGCAGTATTTT. Translated, it gives CASSLAGVPTDTQYF.

This chain links TRBV21-1 with TRBJ2-1; the table's D call, TRBD2, has no DNA check behind it. TRBV21-1 is reported as a pseudogene. CDR3 length: 16 amino acids. The CDR3 protein is CASSKGPGLAGLEQFF. DNA for the CDR3: TGTGCCAGCAGCAAAGGACCGGGACTAGCGGGGTTGGAGCAGTTCTTC.

V is TRBV11-2 and J is TRBJ1-1, with 8 bases matching TRBD1. V trimming: 6 bases; J trimming: 7 bases; junction bases outside the gene matches: 7. This CDR3 comprises 13 residues. Germline CDR1 reads SGHAT; CDR2 reads FQNNGV. The CDR3 DNA reads TGTGCCAGCAGATCTCAGGGGGCGGTTGAAGCTTTCTTT. Its translation is CASRSQGAVEAFF.

The genes are TRBV15 and TRBJ2-5, with 14 nucleotides matching TRBD2. CDR3 length equals 16 residues. Trimming at V came to 6 bases and at J to 9 bases, leaving 12 bases not matched to a gene. Per germline, CDR1 LNHNV and CDR2 YYDKDF (reference sequence). CDR3 sequence: CATSHGLAGGKTSQYF. Here the CDR3 DNA reads TGTGCCACCAGTCACGGACTAGCGGGGGGTAAAACGTCCCAGTACTTC. Using reference TRBV15 and TRBJ2-5 for the parts outside the CDR3, the full variable domain is DAMVIQNPRYQVTQFGKPVTLSCSQTLNHNVMYWYQQKSSQAPKLLFHYYDKDFNNEADTPDNFQSRRPNTSFCFLDIRSPGLGDTAMYLCATSHGLAGGKTSQYFGPGTRLLVL.

Only a few counts were recorded for this clonotype. The rearrangement uses TRBV20-1 and TRBJ2-5, with D possibly TRBD2 on 6 matching bases. The V gene lost 0 bases and the J gene lost 5 bases, with 19 bases spanning the gap. This CDR3 region has 16 residues. Germline V gives CDR1 DFQATT, CDR2 SNEGSKA (reference sequence). The CDR3 nucleotides are TGCAGTGCTAGAGATAGAACCCAGGGAGGTGTGGAGACCCAGTACTTC. Encoded protein: CSARDRTQGGVETQYF.

This rearrangement joins TRBV24-1 to TRBJ2-4; 11 nucleotides match TRBD1. The last part of the DNA fits TRBJ2-7 better; the J call may be wrong. This CDR3 comprises 15 residues. Germline loops: CDR1 KGHDR, CDR2 SFDVKD. CDR3 region: CATSPSGTGGYEQYF. The CDR3 DNA reads TGTGCCACCAGCCCCTCGGGGACAGGGGGCTACGAGCAGTACTTC.

In its sample, this clonotype was seen a few times. This chain uses TRBV3-1 with TRBJ2-4; D possibly corresponds to TRBD1 (6 bases). Looked up from germline, CDR1 is LGHDT and CDR2 is YNNKEL (reference sequence). V was pared by 1 base and J by 6 bases, with 13 bases between. CDR3 length: 15 amino acids. The CDR3 DNA follows: TGTGCCAGCAGCCAAGGAAGGGGGAAGGCAAACATTCAGTACTTC. Residues: CASSQGRGKANIQYF.

J is TRBJ2-3 and V is TRBV11-3, with a possible D match to TRBD1 (7 bases). V gave up 1 base and J gave up 3 bases, with 14 bases separating them. Germline assignment: CDR1 SGHNT and CDR2 YENEEA. This CDR3 is built from 16 residues. This CDR3 reads CASSLGSQGGTDTQYF. Written as DNA, the CDR3 is TGTGCCAGCAGCTTAGGAAGTCAGGGGGGAACAGATACGCAGTATTTT.

Only one count was recorded for this clonotype. This sequence joins TRBV7-2 and TRBJ2-1, with 11 bases aligning to TRBD2. The CDR3 sequence is 18 residues long. V was clipped by 0 bases and J by 3 bases; unmatched bases: 7. The V gene's germline CDR1 is SGHTA and CDR2 FQGNSA. The CDR3 sequence is CASSLAVSGGAFYNEQFF. The CDR3 region has the DNA TGTGCCAGCAGCTTAGCGGTTAGCGGGGGGGCCTTCTACAATGAGCAGTTCTTC.

The chain employs TRBV5-1 and TRBJ1-2; no firm D call. The germline CDR1 and CDR2 sequences are SGHRS and YFSETQ. The ends were cut back, 0 bases at V and 7 bases at J, with 13 bases in the middle. The CDR3 runs 14 residues. The CDR3 protein is CASSLAQVDRGYTF. For the CDR3, the DNA is TGCGCCAGCAGCTTGGCCCAGGTTGACCGTGGCTACACCTTC.

This clonotype was seen a handful of times. The chain employs TRBV9 and TRBJ1-6, with D hard to call. Deletions cut 3 bases from V and 7 bases from J, with 11 bases between. Germline V lookup: CDR1 SGDLS, CDR2 YYNGEE. CDR3 length: 14 amino acids. CDR3 loop: CASSATGGNSPLHF. CDR3 nucleotide sequence: TGTGCCAGCAGCGCCACCGGAGGCAATTCACCCCTCCACTTT. Filled out from reference TRBV9 and TRBJ1-6, the complete variable domain reads DSGVTQTPKHLITATGQRVTLRCSPRSGDLSVYWYQQSLDQGLQFLIQYYNGEERAKGNILERFSAQQFPDLHSELNLSSLELGDSALYFCASSATGGNSPLHFGNGTRLTVT.

This clonotype was recorded a few times. This sequence joins TRBV4-2 and TRBJ2-3; 10 positions match TRBD2. The germline gives CDR1 LGHNA, CDR2 YNFKEQ. The CDR3 is made up of 18 amino acids. J lost 1 base, V lost 1 base, and 8 bases had no gene match. The CDR3 DNA reads as TGTGCCAGCAGCCAAGCCACAGGGCTAGCGGGGGGCACAGATACGCAGTATTTT. Translated, it gives CASSQATGLAGGTDTQYF.

This chain uses TRBV28 with TRBJ1-2; 7 bases agree with TRBD1. V trimming: 5 bases; J trimming: 3 bases; junction bases outside the gene matches: 15. The CDR3 runs to 17 residues. The germline CDR1 and CDR2 sequences are MDHEN and SYDVKM. This chain's CDR3 is CASSPILSGQLHYGYTF. The CDR3 DNA is TGTGCCAGCAGTCCAATTCTCTCGGGACAGCTCCACTATGGCTACACCTTC.

The chain has TRBV24-1 and TRBJ2-1; 13 bases agree with TRBD2. The CDR3 totals 18 residues. CDR1 and CDR2 from the germline V gene are KGHDR and SFDVKD. The junction had 11 bases not matched to a gene; V was cut back by 4 bases and J by 6 bases. The CDR3 region has the DNA TGTGCCACCAGTGACAATACGCTGGGACTAGCGGGGCCCAATGAGCAGTTCTTC. Amino acid sequence: CATSDNTLGLAGPNEQFF.

J is TRBJ1-2 and V is TRBV7-9, with D perhaps matching TRBD1 (5 bases). The CDR3 runs to 12 residues. Between the trimmed V and J ends, which lost 3 bases and 11 bases, there was a span of 13 bases. The V gene's germline CDR1 is SEHNR and CDR2 FQNEAQ (reference sequence). CDR3 nucleotides: TGTGCCAGCAGCTTTAACCGGGGGGATTACACCTTC. Its protein product is CASSFNRGDYTF. Using reference TRBV7-9 and TRBJ1-2 for the parts outside the CDR3, the full variable domain is DTGVSQNPRHKITKRGQNVTFRCDPISEHNRLYWYRQTLGQGPEFLTYFQNEAQLEKSRLLSDRFSAERPKGSFSTLEIQRTEQGDSAMYLCASSFNRGDYTFGSGTRLTVV.

In this sample, this clonotype turned up a few times. The genes are TRBV29-1 and TRBJ2-3; D may be TRBD1 or TRBD2 (6 bases each). Germline CDR1 is SQVTM and CDR2 is ANQGSEA. V lost 3 bases, J lost 6 bases, and 16 bases lay in between. The CDR3 has 14 residues. In nucleotides, the CDR3 is TGCAGCGTTGATGGGGGGACACTCTATGATACGCAGTATTTT. Protein sequence: CSVDGGTLYDTQYF.

This clonotype was recorded a few times. This rearrangement joins TRBV6-2 or TRBV6-3 to TRBJ2-5; the D call may be TRBD1 or TRBD2 (6 bases each). V gave up 1 base and J gave up 5 bases, with 17 bases separating them. CDR1 is MNHEY, CDR2 SVGEGT, per germline. The CDR3 loop spans 16 amino acids. DNA of the CDR3: TGTGCCAGCAGTTACTACGGGGGCAACTTTGAGGAGACCCAGTACTTC. Protein product: CASSYYGGNFEETQYF.